Listed below are T cell receptor beta chains from one sample, sequenced in a study of OX40 agonist ivuxolimab in advanced cancers. Sequenced by immunoSEQ multiplex PCR; TCRdb stores in-frame clones only, minus some. The sample carries roughly 90,000 clones, under 95% recorded once. This specimen consisted of CD4+ or CD8+ T cells sorted from blood, obtained in a trial of the OX40 agonist ivuxolimab. Receptor source: an adult with an advanced solid tumor such as melanoma, head and neck, liver or kidney cancer. The CDR3 runs from the conserved cysteine through the conserved F or W. The D gene is left open where the match is weak. Some rows have no size entry. The others give once, few or many, or a class for an expanded clone.

CDR3: CASSLVVREKLFF; DNA: TGTGCCAGCAGCTTAGTGGTGCGGGAAAAACTGTTTTTT; J: TRBJ1-4; size: .; length: 13; V: TRBV7-9; D: .
CDR3: CASSLVQFNQPQHF; DNA: TGTGCCAGCAGCTTAGTCCAGTTCAATCAGCCCCAGCATTTT; J: TRBJ1-5; size: .; length: 14; V: TRBV7-2; D: .
CDR3: CASSPTRQSETQYF; DNA: TGTGCCAGCAGCCCCACACGACAGTCAGAGACCCAGTACTTC; J: TRBJ2-5; size: .; length: 14; V: TRBV7-3; D: .
CDR3: CASSPGLAGGGGETQYF; DNA: TGTGCCAGCAGCCCGGGACTAGCGGGAGGGGGCGGCGAGACCCAGTACTTC; J: TRBJ2-5; size: .; length: 17; V: TRBV4-2; D: TRBD2
CDR3: CASSPGRYSPLHF; DNA: TGTGCCAGCAGTCCGGGACGGTACTCACCCCTCCACTTT; J: TRBJ1-6; size: once; length: 13; V: TRBV28; D: .
CDR3: CASSSGTSGTTDTQYF; DNA: TGTGCCAGCAGCTCCGGGACTAGCGGGACAACAGATACGCAGTATTTT; J: TRBJ2-3; size: .; length: 16; V: TRBV11-3; D: TRBD2
CDR3: CASSLAGGHTGELFF; DNA: TGTGCCAGCAGTTTAGCGGGAGGGCACACCGGGGAGCTGTTTTTT; J: TRBJ2-2; size: .; length: 15; V: TRBV5-4; D: TRBD2
CDR3: CASSQDRVGKETQYF; DNA: TGTGCCAGCAGCCAAGATAGGGTGGGAAAAGAGACCCAGTACTTC; J: TRBJ2-5; size: .; length: 15; V: TRBV4-2; D: .
CDR3: CASSQGGGTDTQYF; DNA: TGTGCCAGCAGCCAGGGGGGGGGCACAGATACGCAGTATTTT; J: TRBJ2-3; size: .; length: 14; V: TRBV4-2; D: TRBD2
CDR3: CASSDLLAGRVYEQYF; DNA: TGTGCCAGCAGCGACTTATTAGCCGGCAGGGTCTACGAGCAGTACTTC; J: TRBJ2-7; size: .; length: 16; V: TRBV27; D: .
CDR3: CASSQDQPGSYNEQFF; DNA: TGTGCCAGCAGCCAAGATCAACCAGGGTCCTACAATGAGCAGTTCTTC; J: TRBJ2-1; size: few; length: 16; V: TRBV4-2; D: .
CDR3: CASSTGTSRQETQYF; DNA: TGTGCCAGCAGTACCGGGACTAGCAGACAAGAGACCCAGTACTTC; J: TRBJ2-5; size: .; length: 15; V: TRBV5-5; D: TRBD2
CDR3: CASSLQYLAGNEQFF; DNA: TGTGCCAGCAGTTTACAGTACCTAGCGGGCAATGAGCAGTTCTTC; J: TRBJ2-1; size: .; length: 15; V: TRBV28; D: TRBD2
CDR3: CASSATQGVNTGELFF; DNA: TGTGCCAGCAGCGCAACTCAGGGGGTGAACACCGGGGAGCTGTTTTTT; J: TRBJ2-2; size: .; length: 16; V: TRBV9; D: TRBD1
CDR3: CATSRDRGRGGGELFF; DNA: TGTGCCACCAGCAGAGATCGCGGGAGGGGAGGCGGGGAGCTGTTTTTT; J: TRBJ2-2; size: .; length: 16; V: TRBV15; D: TRBD2
CDR3: CSVFRRQETQYF; DNA: TGCAGCGTTTTCCGGAGACAAGAGACCCAGTACTTC; J: TRBJ2-5; size: .; length: 12; V: TRBV29-1; D: .
CDR3: CASSFGQGANQPQHF; DNA: TGTGCCAGCAGCTTCGGACAGGGGGCGAATCAGCCCCAGCATTTT; J: TRBJ1-5; size: .; length: 15; V: TRBV7-9; D: TRBD1
CDR3: CATLTSGKAGELFF; DNA: TGTGCCACCTTGACTAGCGGGAAGGCCGGGGAGCTGTTTTTT; J: TRBJ2-2; size: .; length: 14; V: TRBV19; D: TRBD2
CDR3: CAIGRESADTQYF; DNA: TGTGCCATCGGGCGGGAGTCGGCAGATACGCAGTATTTT; J: TRBJ2-3; size: .; length: 13; V: TRBV10-3; D: TRBD2
CDR3: CASSPLTSGGTDTQYF; DNA: TGTGCCAGCAGCCCCCTGACTAGCGGGGGCACAGATACGCAGTATTTT; J: TRBJ2-3; size: .; length: 16; V: TRBV14; D: TRBD2
CDR3: CASSLAGGYGYTF; DNA: TGTGCCAGCAGCTTGGCAGGGGGTTATGGCTACACCTTC; J: TRBJ1-2; size: .; length: 13; V: TRBV5-5; D: TRBD1
CDR3: CASSYSISGRVRELFF; DNA: TGTGCCAGCAGTTACTCGATCTCGGGGCGGGTAAGGGAGCTGTTTTTT; J: TRBJ2-2; size: .; length: 16; V: TRBV6-6; D: .
CDR3: CASSVGDAAPQHF; DNA: TGTGCCAGCAGCGTAGGGGACGCCGCCCCCCAGCATTTT; J: TRBJ1-5; size: .; length: 13; V: TRBV9; D: .
CDR3: CSASGRAGQFF; DNA: TGCAGTGCTAGCGGGAGGGCCGGGCAGTTCTTC; J: TRBJ2-1; size: .; length: 11; V: TRBV20-1; D: TRBD2
CDR3: CASSVGRTGGNQPQHF; DNA: TGTGCCAGCAGCGTAGGTCGGACAGGGGGCAATCAGCCCCAGCATTTT; J: TRBJ1-5; size: .; length: 16; V: TRBV9; D: TRBD1
CDR3: CASKVGTGLNTEAFF; DNA: TGTGCCAGCAAGGTGGGGACCGGATTGAACACTGAAGCTTTCTTT; J: TRBJ1-1; size: .; length: 15; V: TRBV6-5; D: .
CDR3: CASSLGDTDTQYF; DNA: TGTGCCAGCAGCTTAGGGGACACAGATACGCAGTATTTT; J: TRBJ2-3; size: .; length: 13; V: TRBV7-8; D: .
CDR3: CASSLSAGGGFGYTF; DNA: TGTGCCAGCAGTTTATCGGCAGGGGGCGGGTTTGGCTACACCTTC; J: TRBJ1-2; size: .; length: 15; V: TRBV27; D: TRBD1
CDR3: CASSRGTPNTGELFF; DNA: TGTGCCAGCAGCCGAGGGACTCCGAACACCGGGGAGCTGTTTTTT; J: TRBJ2-2; size: .; length: 15; V: TRBV7-2; D: .